This T cell receptor beta chain stems from a study of blood T cell repertoires in COVID-19. Overall study: Acute and convalescent COVID-19 specimens originated in the United States, Italy and Spain. T cells, B-cell-depleted T cells, or PBMCs provided the cDNA or gDNA that served as material.

CDR1 is ENHRY, CDR2 SYGVKD, per germline. J lost 10 bases, V lost 1 base, and 15 bases had no gene match. The CDR3 length is 16 residues. In the source study's methods: Reference gene primers were amplified, and this amplification served to estimate nucleated cell counts. Only in-frame clones appear in the TCRdb table, and some are missing; sequencing was by immunoSEQ multiplex PCR. V and J calls and clone size come straight from that table; D and trimming were deduced from the DNA. The sample records tens of thousands of clones, roughly 96% being singletons. Input material: peripheral blood. The sequence derives from a human donor with active COVID-19. The donor label of this sample is uncertain. The V call is TRBV10-3, the J call TRBJ1-1, with 7 bases identical to TRBD1. This CDR3 is CAISEYDTGEVALAFF. The DNA for the CDR3 is TGTGCCATCAGTGAGTACGACACAGGGGAGGTGGCACTAGCTTTCTTT.